The 22 T cell receptor beta chains listed next were all sequenced from one sample in a study of cytomegalovirus exposure and HLA in healthy donors. The PCR ran on 60 Vbeta and 13 Jbeta primers. The data were produced by immunoSEQ multiplex PCR, yet TCRdb's version contains in-frame clones alone and is incomplete. The sample has 110,000 to 150,000 clones; roughly 80% are singletons. Sequenced: PBMCs. Receptor source: a man aged 35-49 years in good health and CMV-seronegative.

The chain combines TRBV18 with TRBJ1-1; D gene unclear. Per germline, CDR1 KGHSH and CDR2 LQKENI. The CDR3 has 13 amino acids. The V gene lost 0 bases and the J gene lost 1 base, with 3 bases spanning the gap. Here the CDR3 reads CASSPPQNTEAFF. The CDR3 bases are TGTGCCAGCTCACCACCCCAGAACACTGAAGCTTTCTTT.

As DNA, the CDR3 is TGCGCCAGCAGCCAAACCGGGACAGGGGGCTCCTATAATTCACCCCTCCACTTT. It yields the protein CASSQTGTGGSYNSPLHF. The genes are TRBV4-1 and TRBJ1-6; 11 bases are a match to TRBD1. The CDR3 covers 18 residues. Looked up from germline, CDR1 is MGHRA and CDR2 is YSYEKL. Germline trimming cut 2 bases from V and 0 bases from J; bases unmatched to any gene: 3.

The J gene is TRBJ2-5, the V gene TRBV7-7; 8 bases align to TRBD1. This CDR3 contains 13 residues. CDR1 and CDR2 (germline): SSHAT, FNYEAQ (reference sequence). V dropped 5 bases and J dropped 4; count of bases not matched to a gene: 3. CDR3 loop: CASSGDRRETQYF. Here the CDR3 DNA reads TGTGCCAGCAGCGGGGACAGGAGAGAGACCCAGTACTTC.

This sequence joins TRBV27 and TRBJ1-2; possible D gene TRBD1, 5 bases. This CDR3 spans 13 amino acids. The germline CDR1 and CDR2 sequences are MNHEY and SMNVEV (reference sequence). V was pared by 2 bases and J by 8 bases, with 12 bases between. CDR3 DNA sequence: TGTGCCAGCAGTTTACAGGGCCTAACGGGCTACACCTTC. This sequence encodes CASSLQGLTGYTF.

The chain couples TRBV2 to TRBJ2-1; possible D gene TRBD2, 5 bases. V lost 4 bases and J lost 6, with 16 bases in between. Germline V CDR1 and CDR2: SNHLY, FYNNEI. The CDR3 is 15 residues long. The CDR3 reads CASSVEGSTFNEQFF. The CDR3 DNA is TGTGCCAGCAGTGTAGAGGGATCGACTTTCAATGAGCAGTTCTTC.

This chain uses TRBV19 with TRBJ1-5; D is unresolved. Germline CDR1 and CDR2: LNHDA and SQIVND (reference sequence). CDR3 size: 14 residues. Trimming shortened V by 4 bases and J by 1 base, and 8 bases separated the two germline ends. Here the CDR3 reads CASSTTQSNQPQHF. In nucleotides, the CDR3 is TGTGCCAGTAGTACTACACAGAGCAATCAGCCCCAGCATTTT.

The chain combines TRBV6-5 with TRBJ1-3; no definite D call. The CDR3 is made up of 16 amino acids. V lost 0 bases, J lost 0 bases, and 9 bases lay in between. Germline CDR1 is MNHEY and CDR2 is SVGAGI. The CDR3, as DNA: TGTGCCAGCAGTTACTCAGCGGTCTACTCTGGAAACACCATATATTTT. Protein sequence: CASSYSAVYSGNTIYF.

V and J are TRBV5-1 and TRBJ1-4; tentative D call: TRBD1 (6 bases). This CDR3 is built from 14 residues. Germline loops: CDR1 SGHRS, CDR2 YFSETQ. The ends were cut back, 3 bases at V and 5 bases at J, with 11 bases in the middle. The chain's CDR3 is CASSWGTYNEKLFF. The DNA for the CDR3 is TGCGCCAGCAGCTGGGGGACATACAATGAAAAACTGTTTTTT.

The chain combines TRBV28 with TRBJ1-5; TRBD1 matches 7 bases. This CDR3 spans 15 amino acids. Trimming at V came to 6 bases and at J to 3 bases, leaving 8 bases not matched to a gene. Germline V gene lookup returns CDR1 MDHEN and CDR2 SYDVKM. CDR3 bases: TGTGCCAGCAGAGTGGGGACAGCTACCAATCAGCCCCAGCATTTT. The encoded protein is CASRVGTATNQPQHF. Drawing the rest from reference TRBV28 and TRBJ1-5, the complete variable domain is DVKVTQSSRYLVKRTGEKVFLECVQDMDHENMFWYRQDPGLGLRLIYFSYDVKMKEKGDIPEGYSVSREKKERFSLILESASTNQTSMYLCASRVGTATNQPQHFGDGTRLSIL.

The V and J genes are TRBV7-9 and TRBJ2-7; 11 bases fit TRBD1. CDR3 size: 17 residues. Unmatched junction bases numbered 12, after V lost 5 bases and J lost 3 bases. Germline CDR1 reads SEHNR; CDR2 reads FQNEAQ (reference sequence). The CDR3 DNA follows: TGTGCCAGCAGCCCCACTGGGGGGACAGGGGGTAACTACGAGCAGTACTTC. Its protein product is CASSPTGGTGGNYEQYF.

The V gene is TRBV10-3, the J gene TRBJ1-1, with D perhaps TRBD1 (5 bases). Germline V gene data show CDR1 as ENHRY and CDR2 as SYGVKD. The CDR3 runs 15 residues. V lost 2 bases to trimming and J lost 1 base, with 11 bases between them. CDR3 sequence: CAISEPQGSNTEAFF. CDR3 sequence (DNA): TGTGCCATCAGTGAGCCCCAGGGATCGAACACTGAAGCTTTCTTT.

The CDR3 DNA reads as TGTGCCAGCAGCTTGGGGACTAGAGGGTACGAGCAGTACTTC. Amino acids: CASSLGTRGYEQYF. V is TRBV5-4 and J is TRBJ2-7; 7 nucleotides agree with TRBD2. V was pared by 0 bases and J by 4 bases, with 4 bases of the junction left unmatched. The CDR3 covers 14 residues. Germline V gives CDR1 SGHNT, CDR2 YYREEE (reference sequence).

Concerning this clone itself: Other DNA sequences in the same sample also yield this CDR3. This sequence joins TRBV18 and TRBJ1-2; maybe TRBD1 (6 bases). Looked up from germline, CDR1 is KGHSH and CDR2 is LQKENI. V lost 3 bases to trimming and J lost 3 bases, with 8 bases between them. CDR3 length: 13 residues. In DNA, the CDR3 is TGTGCCAGCTCACCGGACAGAGACTATGGCTACACCTTC. This encodes CASSPDRDYGYTF.

The chain joins TRBV18 to TRBJ1-2; 7 positions agree with TRBD1. Losses at the gene ends were 6 bases for V and 4 bases for J; bases not matched to a gene: 8. This CDR3 contains 14 residues. CDR1 is KGHSH and CDR2 is LQKENI in the germline V gene. CDR3 DNA sequence: TGTGCCAGCTCGAACGACAGGGATAGCTATGGCTACACCTTC. Translating it yields CASSNDRDSYGYTF.

The chain recombines TRBV5-1 with TRBJ2-5; 7 bases align to TRBD1. The J segment lost 3 bases and the V segment lost 2 bases, leaving 4 bases of the junction unmatched. Germline loops: CDR1 SGHRS, CDR2 YFSETQ. This CDR3 is built from 14 residues. The CDR3 sequence: CASSLRQGKETQYF. In nucleotides, the CDR3 is TGCGCCAGCAGCTTAAGACAGGGAAAAGAGACCCAGTACTTC.

The rearrangement uses TRBV5-1 and TRBJ1-4; no firm D call. Germline loops: CDR1 SGHRS, CDR2 YFSETQ. The V gene lost 1 base and the J gene lost 4 bases, with 5 bases spanning the gap. The CDR3 length is 13 residues. The CDR3 spells CASSLLLNEKLFF. CDR3 DNA sequence: TGCGCCAGCAGCTTGCTCCTTAATGAAAAACTGTTTTTT.

This chain links TRBV19 with TRBJ1-1, with a tentative D call TRBD1 (5 bases). CDR3 length: 15 residues. Germline V gene data show CDR1 as LNHDA and CDR2 as SQIVND (reference sequence). V was pared by 2 bases and J by 4 bases, with 14 bases between. This CDR3 reads CASSIRGGLGTEAFF. The CDR3 DNA is TGTGCCAGTAGTATACGGGGGGGATTGGGCACTGAAGCTTTCTTT.

The V gene is TRBV5-4, the J gene TRBJ2-5, with a tentative D call TRBD2 (5 bases). V was trimmed by 6 bases and J by 3 bases, leaving 12 bases between them. This CDR3 is 13 amino acids long. Germline V gene sequence: CDR1 SGHNT, CDR2 YYREEE (reference sequence). CDR3 sequence (DNA): TGTGCCAGCACCCGGAGGCCGAAAGAGACCCAGTACTTC. The encoded protein is CASTRRPKETQYF.

The V call is TRBV10-1, the J call TRBJ1-2, with 8 bases fitting TRBD1. Germline CDR1 is WNHNN and CDR2 is SYGVQD (reference sequence). The CDR3 is 14 amino acids. With 9 bases clipped from V and 8 bases from J, the junction kept 14 bases outside the gene matches. The CDR3 DNA reads TGCGCCAGGGCCGGGACAGGCATATCAGGGGGCTACACCTTC. As protein: CARAGTGISGGYTF.

The sample holds a few counts of this clone. The chain has TRBV5-1 and TRBJ1-5, with unresolved D. CDR1 and CDR2 from the germline V gene are SGHRS and YFSETQ. The CDR3 consists of 13 residues. V shed 0 bases and J shed 10 bases, with 11 bases lying between them. The chain's CDR3 is CASSLGADEPQHF. The CDR3 DNA reads as TGCGCCAGCAGCTTGGGAGCGGACGAACCCCAGCATTTT.

The CDR3 DNA reads TGTGCCAGCTCACCCCGGGACAGAGGCAATCAGCCCCAGCATTTT. Translation: CASSPRDRGNQPQHF. The rearrangement links TRBV18 to TRBJ1-5, with 7 bases aligning to TRBD1. The germline CDR1 and CDR2 sequences are KGHSH and LQKENI. This CDR3 has 15 residues. The J segment lost 2 bases and the V segment lost 3 bases, leaving 4 bases of the junction unmatched.

The chain couples TRBV30 to TRBJ1-1, with TRBD1 identical over 10 bases. Germline assignment: CDR1 GTSNPN and CDR2 SVGIG (reference sequence). The length of the CDR3 is 14 residues. V shed 1 base, J shed 6 bases, and the junction held 5 bases outside the gene matches. The CDR3 DNA is TGTGCCTGGAGTGCTGACAGGGGGCAGGCTGAAGCTTTCTTT. It is translated as CAWSADRGQAEAFF.